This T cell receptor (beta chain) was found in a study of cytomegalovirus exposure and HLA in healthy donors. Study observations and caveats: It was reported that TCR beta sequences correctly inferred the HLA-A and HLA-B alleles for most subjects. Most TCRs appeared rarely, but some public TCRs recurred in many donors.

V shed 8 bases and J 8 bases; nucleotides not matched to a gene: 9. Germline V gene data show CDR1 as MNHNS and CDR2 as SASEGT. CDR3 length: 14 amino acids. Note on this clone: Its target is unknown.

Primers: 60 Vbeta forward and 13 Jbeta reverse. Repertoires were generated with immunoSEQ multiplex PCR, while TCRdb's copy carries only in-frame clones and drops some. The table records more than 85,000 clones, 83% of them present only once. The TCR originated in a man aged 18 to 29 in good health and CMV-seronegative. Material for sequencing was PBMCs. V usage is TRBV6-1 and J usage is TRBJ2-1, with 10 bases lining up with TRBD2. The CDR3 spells CASSLAGVIHEQFF. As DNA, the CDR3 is TGTGCCAGCTCCCTAGCGGGAGTAATCCATGAGCAGTTCTTC.